This T cell receptor beta chain was recorded in a study of blood T cell repertoires in COVID-19. Study-wide background: PBMCs, B-cell-depleted T cells, or T cells were the source of the cDNA or gDNA that made up the material.

J was trimmed by 4 bases and V by 2 bases; bases with no gene match: 3. CDR3 length: 14 residues. Germline values: CDR1 LNHDA, CDR2 SQIVND (reference sequence). TCRdb keeps only in-frame clones here, not all; method: immunoSEQ multiplex PCR. Of over 45,000 clones listed, roughly 80% are singletons. The V and J genes are TRBV19 and TRBJ2-5; 8 nucleotides agree with TRBD2. Sequenced material: peripheral blood. This clonotype was sampled from a man between 60 and 75 years old with active COVID-19. DNA for the CDR3: TGTGCCAGTAGTATATCGGGAGGGGGAGAGACCCAGTACTTC. This sequence encodes CASSISGGGETQYF.